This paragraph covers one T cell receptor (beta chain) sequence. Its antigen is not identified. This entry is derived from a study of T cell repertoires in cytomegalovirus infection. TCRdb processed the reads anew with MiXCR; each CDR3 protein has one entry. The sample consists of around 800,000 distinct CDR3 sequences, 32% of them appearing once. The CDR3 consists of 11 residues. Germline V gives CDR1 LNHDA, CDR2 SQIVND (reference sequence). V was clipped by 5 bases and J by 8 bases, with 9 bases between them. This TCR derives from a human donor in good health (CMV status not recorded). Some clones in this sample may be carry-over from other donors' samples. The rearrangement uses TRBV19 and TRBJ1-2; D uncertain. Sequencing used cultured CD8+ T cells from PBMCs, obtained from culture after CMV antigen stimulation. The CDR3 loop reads CASSPSTGYTF. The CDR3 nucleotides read TGTGCCAGTAGTCCTTCGACGGGCTACACCTTC.